One and the same sample provided the 6 T cell receptor beta chains below, sequenced in a study of low-dose radiotherapy and immunotherapy resistance in tumors. A roughly 20-cycle PCR with a constant-region primer and V-primer adapter amplified TCRs. TCRdb fed the reads into MiXCR, producing one record per CDR3 protein. Of tens of thousands of distinct CDR3 sequences listed, about 10% are singletons. Time point given: before trial treatment. The source was PBMCs, collected before treatment. Receptor source: a female donor with ovarian cancer.

This clonotype was counted a few times. The chain has TRBV12-3 or TRBV12-4 and TRBJ2-6; TRBD2 matches at 8 bases. The CDR3 is made up of 15 amino acids. After removal of 6 bases from V and 4 bases from J, the junction contained 5 bases not matched to a gene. As DNA, the CDR3 is TGTGCCAGCAGGTCGGGGGGGAACGGGGCCAACGTCCTGACTTTC. This encodes CASRSGGNGANVLTF.

This clonotype was counted at least ten times. J is TRBJ2-7 and V is TRBV20-1; tentatively, D is TRBD1 or TRBD2 (6 bases each). The V end lost 6 bases, the J end lost 2 bases, and 14 bases lay between the germline ends. CDR3 size: 13 residues. The germline CDR1 and CDR2 sequences are DFQATT and SNEGSKA (reference sequence). DNA of the CDR3: TGCAGTGCCCCAACGGGGGCCACCTACGAGCAGTACTTC. It yields the protein CSAPTGATYEQYF.

This clonotype appeared a few times. V and J are TRBV28 and TRBJ2-7; D remains ambiguous. CDR1 is MDHEN, CDR2 SYDVKM, per germline. The V end lost 8 bases, the J end lost 8 bases, and 13 bases lay between the germline ends. The CDR3 has 11 amino acids. CDR3 in amino acids: CASGLQWKQYF. The CDR3 DNA reads TGTGCCAGCGGCCTCCAATGGAAGCAGTACTTC.

As regards this clonotype: One base away lies a much larger clone, so this may be a sequencing read error. This chain connects TRBV27 to TRBJ2-7; TRBD1 matches at 8 bases. This CDR3 comprises 14 residues. Germline V gives CDR1 MNHEY, CDR2 SMNVEV (reference sequence). The CDR3 nucleotides read TGTGCCGGCAGAAGCGAAAACTCGGACAGGGCTCAGTACTTC. It is translated as CAGRSENSDRAQYF.

CDR3 protein: CASITRGSSYNEQFF. The CDR3 DNA sequence: TGTGCCAGCATCACACGAGGAAGCTCCTACAATGAGCAGTTCTTC. This rearrangement joins TRBV28 to TRBJ2-1, with D uncertain. Germline CDR1 and CDR2: MDHEN and SYDVKM. This CDR3 is 15 amino acids long. The V gene lost 7 bases and the J gene lost 0 bases, with 13 bases spanning the gap. The entire variable domain, with the rest obtained from reference TRBV28 and TRBJ2-1, is as follows: DVKVTQSSRYLVKRTGEKVFLECVQDMDHENMFWYRQDPGLGLRLIYFSYDVKMKEKGDIPEGYSVSREKKERFSLILESASTNQTSMYLCASITRGSSYNEQFFGPGTRLTVL.

In this sample, this clonotype turned up many times. The chain employs TRBV21-1 and TRBJ2-7; the table's D call TRBD2 went unverified against the DNA. TRBV21-1 is a recognized pseudogene. The CDR3 has 19 amino acids. CDR3 DNA: TGTGCCATTGGGCCGTTGTGGACTAGCGGGAGTGATGGTCTCCGAGAGCAGTACTTC. It yields the protein CAIGPLWTSGSDGLREQYF.